The next 6 T cell receptor beta chains were all read from a single sample in a study of cytotoxic CD8 clonotypes in ibrutinib-treated CLL. Clones were read by immunoSEQ multiplex PCR, and TCRdb kept only the in-frame ones, dropping some. The sample lists around 310,000 clones, almost 80% seen once, with roughly 6.3% in the top ten. The sequencing here drew on PBMCs, taken before ibrutinib treatment. All receptors come from a human donor with chronic lymphocytic leukemia.

This clone occurred a few times. This chain uses TRBV7-6 with TRBJ1-4; 9 nucleotides agree with TRBD1. Per germline, CDR1 SGHVS and CDR2 FNYEAQ. The trim removed 5 bases at V and 5 bases at J, leaving 6 bases unmatched. The CDR3 contains 15 residues. CDR3 nucleotides: TGTGCCAGCAGCCAAGGTGGACAGGGGAATGAAAAACTGTTTTTT. It codes for CASSQGGQGNEKLFF.

In this sample, this clone turned up many times. This sequence joins TRBV6-1 and TRBJ1-4; 8 nucleotides align to TRBD1. The CDR3 loop spans 15 amino acids. Germline V lookup: CDR1 MNHNS, CDR2 SASEGT. Germline trimming cut 6 bases from V and 8 bases from J; bases unmatched to any gene: 11. CDR3 loop: CASREWTGLGEKLFF. In DNA form, the CDR3 reads TGTGCCAGCAGGGAGTGGACAGGGCTAGGCGAAAAACTGTTTTTT.

The chain couples TRBV2 to TRBJ2-5, with a possible D match to TRBD1 (6 bases). V shed 7 bases and J shed 4 bases, with 19 bases lying between them. Germline lookup yields CDR1 SNHLY and CDR2 FYNNEI. CDR3 length: 15 residues. The CDR3 is CASNLQGFLRETQYF. The CDR3 DNA is TGTGCCAGCAACCTACAGGGTTTCCTTCGAGAGACCCAGTACTTC.

The rearrangement links TRBV19 to TRBJ2-2, with D possibly matching TRBD2 (5 bases). Germline assignment: CDR1 LNHDA and CDR2 SQIVND (reference sequence). The germline V and J ends were trimmed by 4 bases and 6 bases, with 21 bases remaining between them. This CDR3 is built from 17 residues. This chain's CDR3 is CASSRLKAGEWAGELFF. The CDR3 DNA sequence: TGTGCCAGTAGTAGACTAAAGGCAGGAGAATGGGCCGGGGAGCTGTTTTTT. Complete variable domain (other parts from reference TRBV19 and TRBJ2-2): DGGITQSPKYLFRKEGQNVTLSCEQNLNHDAMYWYRQDPGQGLRLIYYSQIVNDFQKGDIAEGYSVSREKKESFPLTVTSAQKNPTAFYLCASSRLKAGEWAGELFFGEGSRLTVL.

The V call is TRBV19, the J call TRBJ2-5; TRBD2 matches 7 bases. CDR1 and CDR2 (germline): LNHDA, SQIVND (reference sequence). J gave up 4 bases and V 10 bases, and 9 bases lay outside the gene matches. The CDR3 runs to 13 residues. The CDR3, as DNA: TGTGCCACCAGCCGAGGGAGGGGAGAGACCCAGTACTTC. Its protein product is CATSRGRGETQYF.

The chain's CDR3 is CASSPSVPEAFF. DNA for the CDR3: TGTGCCAGCTCACCATCGGTGCCCGAAGCTTTCTTT. The V and J genes are TRBV18 and TRBJ1-1; D remains ambiguous. The germline CDR1 and CDR2 sequences are KGHSH and LQKENI. The CDR3 sequence is 12 residues long. With 2 bases removed from V and 8 bases from J, the gap between germline ends came to 9 bases.